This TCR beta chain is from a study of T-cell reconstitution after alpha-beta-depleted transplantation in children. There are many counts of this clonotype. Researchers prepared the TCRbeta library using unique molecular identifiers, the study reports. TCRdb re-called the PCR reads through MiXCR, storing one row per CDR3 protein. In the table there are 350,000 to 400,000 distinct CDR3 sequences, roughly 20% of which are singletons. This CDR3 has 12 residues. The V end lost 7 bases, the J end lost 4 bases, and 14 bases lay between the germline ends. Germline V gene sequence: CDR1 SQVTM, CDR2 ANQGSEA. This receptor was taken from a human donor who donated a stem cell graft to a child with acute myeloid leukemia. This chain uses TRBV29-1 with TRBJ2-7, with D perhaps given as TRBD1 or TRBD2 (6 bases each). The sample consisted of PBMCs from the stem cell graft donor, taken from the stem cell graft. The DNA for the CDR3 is TGCAGCGCCAGGAGGGGGAGGTACGAGCAGTACTTC. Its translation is CSARRGRYEQYF.